This T cell receptor beta chain was documented in a study of shared clonotypes between healthy human individuals. On this clone itself: Its cognate antigen is unknown.

Clones were read by immunoSEQ multiplex PCR, and TCRdb kept only the in-frame ones, dropping some. The table records more than 2 million clones, 85% to 95% of them present only once. Whole-study results and caveats: Although depth was large, rarefaction showed that sequencing of the sorted subsets was incomplete.

J was trimmed by 7 bases and V by 3 bases; bases with no gene match: 5. This CDR3 is built from 13 residues. CDR1 is MGHDK, CDR2 SYGVNS, per germline. Partitioning of CD4+ cells yielded a CD45RA+ naive subset and a CD45RA-negative memory subset. The clonotype originates from a man aged 18 to 35 in good health. Sequences were obtained from naive CD4+ T cells sorted from blood. Specified subset: CD45RA+ positively selected. The chain recombines TRBV25-1 with TRBJ1-1; TRBD1 agrees at 7 bases. The CDR3 is CASSDHHRGEAFF. In nucleotides, the CDR3 is TGTGCCAGCAGTGATCATCACAGGGGTGAAGCTTTCTTT. The complete variable domain, with remaining parts taken from reference TRBV25-1 and TRBJ1-1, reads EADIYQTPRYLVIGTGKKITLECSQTMGHDKMYWYQQDPGMELHLIHYSYGVNSTEKGDLSSESTVSRIRTEHFPLTLESARPSHTSQYLCASSDHHRGEAFFGQGTRLTVV.